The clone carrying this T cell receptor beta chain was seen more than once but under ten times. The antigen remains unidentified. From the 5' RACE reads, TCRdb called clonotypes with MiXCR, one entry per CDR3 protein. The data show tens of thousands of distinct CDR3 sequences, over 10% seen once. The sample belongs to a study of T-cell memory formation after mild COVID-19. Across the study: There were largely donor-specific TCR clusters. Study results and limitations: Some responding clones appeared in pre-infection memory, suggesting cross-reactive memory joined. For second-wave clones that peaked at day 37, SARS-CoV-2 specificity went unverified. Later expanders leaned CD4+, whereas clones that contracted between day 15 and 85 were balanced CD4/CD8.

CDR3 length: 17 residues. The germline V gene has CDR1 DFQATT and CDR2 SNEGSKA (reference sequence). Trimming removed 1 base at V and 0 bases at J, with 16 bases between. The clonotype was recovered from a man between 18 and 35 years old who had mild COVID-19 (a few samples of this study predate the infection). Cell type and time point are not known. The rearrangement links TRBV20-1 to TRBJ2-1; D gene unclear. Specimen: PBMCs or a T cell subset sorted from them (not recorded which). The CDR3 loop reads CSARAISWKSSYNEQFF. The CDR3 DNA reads TGCAGTGCTAGAGCCATAAGCTGGAAGAGCTCCTACAATGAGCAGTTCTTC.